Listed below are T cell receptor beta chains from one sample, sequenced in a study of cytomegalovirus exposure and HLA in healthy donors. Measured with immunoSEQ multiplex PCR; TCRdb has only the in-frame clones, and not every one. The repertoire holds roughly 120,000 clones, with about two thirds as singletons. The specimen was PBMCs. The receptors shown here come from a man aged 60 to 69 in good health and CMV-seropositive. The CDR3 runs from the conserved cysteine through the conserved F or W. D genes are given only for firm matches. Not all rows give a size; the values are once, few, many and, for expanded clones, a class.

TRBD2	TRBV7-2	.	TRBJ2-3	TGTGCCAGCAGCTATCCGGGACTAGCGGGGAAGGAGCAGTATTTT	CASSYPGLAGKEQYF
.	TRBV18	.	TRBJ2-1	TGTGCCAGCTCACACGGCCCGGCGGGGTGCGACTACAATGAGCAGTTCTTC	CASSHGPAGCDYNEQFF
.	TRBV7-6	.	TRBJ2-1	TGTGCCAGCAGCCCGGACTACGGCTCCTACAATGAGCAGTTCTTC	CASSPDYGSYNEQFF
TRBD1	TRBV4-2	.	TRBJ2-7	TGTGCCAGCAGCAAACAAGCGGGACAGGGGGCACACGAGCAGTACTTC	CASSKQAGQGAHEQYF
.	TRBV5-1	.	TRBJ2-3	TGCGCCAGCAGCTTGCAGGGGAGCACAGATACGCAGTATTTT	CASSLQGSTDTQYF
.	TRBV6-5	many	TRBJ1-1	TGTGCCAGCAGCCGTCAATACCGGGGCACTGAAGCTTTCTTT	CASSRQYRGTEAFF
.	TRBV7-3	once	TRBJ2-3	TGTGCCAGCAGTTTTAGCGGCATAAGGACAGATACGCAGTATTTT	CASSFSGIRTDTQYF
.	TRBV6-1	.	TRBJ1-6	TGTGCCAGCAGTGAAGCTGGATCAGGGATCAATTCACCCCTCCACTTT	CASSEAGSGINSPLHF
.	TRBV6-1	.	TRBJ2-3	TGTGCCAGCAAGGCTAGCCCTAGCACAGATACGCAGTATTTT	CASKASPSTDTQYF
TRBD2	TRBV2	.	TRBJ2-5	TGTGCCAGCAGTGAAGACGGGGGGTACGAGACCCAGTACTTC	CASSEDGGYETQYF
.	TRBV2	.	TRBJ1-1	TGTGCCAGCACTTGGGGGAGGGAGACTGAAGCTTTCTTT	CASTWGRETEAFF
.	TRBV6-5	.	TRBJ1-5	TGTGCCAGCAGTTCAGGGGTAGGCAATCAGCCCCAGCATTTT	CASSSGVGNQPQHF
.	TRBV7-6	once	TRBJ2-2	TGTGCCAGCAGCCCCCGGGCCGGGGAGCTGTTTTTT	CASSPRAGELFF
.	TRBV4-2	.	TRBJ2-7	TGTGCCAGCAGCCAAGGCGGGGGCAGATTCTACGAGCAGTACTTC	CASSQGGGRFYEQYF
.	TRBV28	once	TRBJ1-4	TGTGCCAGCACCCAGCGACCTGAAAAACTGTTTTTT	CASTQRPEKLFF
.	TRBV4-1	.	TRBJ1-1	TGCGCCAGCAGCCAAGGTTATCGGGGGAACACTGAAGCTTTCTTT	CASSQGYRGNTEAFF
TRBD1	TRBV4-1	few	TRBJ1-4	TGCGCCAGCAGCCAAGCAACAGGGGGATCTACTAATGAAAAACTGTTTTTT	CASSQATGGSTNEKLFF
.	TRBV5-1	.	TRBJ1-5	TGCGCCAGCAGCTTGGCGGGGGGCAGTCAGCCCCAGCATTTT	CASSLAGGSQPQHF
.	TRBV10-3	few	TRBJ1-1	TGTGCCATCAGTAGCATGGGGGGATTTGCTTTCTTT	CAISSMGGFAFF
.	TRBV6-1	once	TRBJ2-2	TGTGCCAGCAGGTTCACTCTCGGGGAGCTGTTTTTT	CASRFTLGELFF
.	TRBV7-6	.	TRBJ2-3	TGTGCCAGCAGCTTAGCGCGGGAAGATACGCAGTATTTT	CASSLAREDTQYF
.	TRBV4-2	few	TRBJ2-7	TGTGCCAGCAGCCAAGATCAAAATTCGGTCCTACCAAGGTACTTC	CASSQDQNSVLPRYF
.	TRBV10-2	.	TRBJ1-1	TGCGCCAGCGGGAGGAACACTGAAGCTTTCTTT	CASGRNTEAFF
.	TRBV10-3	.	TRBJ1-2	TGTGCCATCAGTGAGTCCGCAGGGCAGGGTGGCTACACCTTC	CAISESAGQGGYTF
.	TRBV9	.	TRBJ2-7	TGTGCCAGCAGCCCCAACCCCTCGGCGGTCAACTACGAGCAGTACTTC	CASSPNPSAVNYEQYF
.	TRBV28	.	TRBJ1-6	TGTGCCAGCAGTCCCCCGGGTTCACCCCTCCACTTT	CASSPPGSPLHF
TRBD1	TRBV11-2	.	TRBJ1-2	TGTGCCAGCAGACGGGACAGGGGCTTAGGCTATGGCTACACCTTC	CASRRDRGLGYGYTF
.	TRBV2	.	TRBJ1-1	TGTGACAGCAGTCCCTGGGGGCACTATGAAGCTTTCTTT	CDSSPWGHYEAFF
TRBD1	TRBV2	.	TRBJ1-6	TGTGCCAGCAGGACATCGACAGGGCGCGGGTCACCCCTCCACTTT	CASRTSTGRGSPLHF
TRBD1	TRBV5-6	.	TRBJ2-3	TGTGCCAGCAGCTTGGGAGGACAGGGGTTAGATACGCAGTATTTT	CASSLGGQGLDTQYF
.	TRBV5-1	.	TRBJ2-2	TGCGCCACCTCTGTAGCGTTGACCGGGGAGCTGTTTTTT	CATSVALTGELFF
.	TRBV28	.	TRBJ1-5	TGTGCCAGCAGTTTACCGGAGCAGCCCCAGCATTTT	CASSLPEQPQHF
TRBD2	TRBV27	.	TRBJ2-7	TGTGCCAGCAGTTCCCGACTAGCGAGGGTCTTGGGTTACGAGCAGTACTTC	CASSSRLARVLGYEQYF
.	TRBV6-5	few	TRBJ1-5	TGTGCCAGCCAACGCCGGACAGATCAGCCCCAGCATTTT	CASQRRTDQPQHF
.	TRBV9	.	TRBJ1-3	TGTGCCAGCAGCCTTGGGGGCAGTCGAAACACCATATATTTT	CASSLGGSRNTIYF
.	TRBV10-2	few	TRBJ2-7	TGCGCCAGCGGTGTAGGGGTAAGCTCCTACGAGCAGTACTTC	CASGVGVSSYEQYF
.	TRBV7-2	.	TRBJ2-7	TGTGCCAGCAGCTTCCCCGCGGGCACGGGAACCGAGCAGTACTTC	CASSFPAGTGTEQYF
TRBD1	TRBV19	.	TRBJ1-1	TGTGCCAGTAGCAGTTACAGGGGGCGAGAGGTTACTGAAGCTTTCTTT	CASSSYRGREVTEAFF
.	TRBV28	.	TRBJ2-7	TGTGCCAGCAGTTTATGGTCCCAGAGGACCTACGAGCAGTACTTC	CASSLWSQRTYEQYF
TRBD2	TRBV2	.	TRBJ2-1	TGTGCCAGCAGTCCAAGACTAGCGGGGAACGCACGCGGGAATGAGCAGTTCTTC	CASSPRLAGNARGNEQFF
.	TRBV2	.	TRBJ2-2	TGTGCCAGCAGTGCTCTAGCGCGAGGCGGGGAGCTGTTTTTT	CASSALARGGELFF
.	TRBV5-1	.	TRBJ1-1	TGCGCCAGCAGCTTTAGGCCAGCCCCGGGACAAGGGACTGAAGCTTTCTTT	CASSFRPAPGQGTEAFF
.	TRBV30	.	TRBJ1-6	TGTGCCTGGAAATCCGGGTGGAATTCACCCCTCCACTTT	CAWKSGWNSPLHF
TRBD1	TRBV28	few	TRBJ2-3	TGTGCCAGCAGTGGACAGGGTCACGATACGCAGTATTTT	CASSGQGHDTQYF
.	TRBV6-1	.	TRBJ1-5	TGTGCCAGCAGTCCTACAGGCCCCCATCAGCCCCAGCATTTT	CASSPTGPHQPQHF
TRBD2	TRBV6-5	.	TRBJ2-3	TGTGCCATTCGAGCGGGGGGGGACACAGATACGCAGTATTTT	CAIRAGGDTDTQYF
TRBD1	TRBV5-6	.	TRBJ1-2	TGTGCCAGCAGCCCAAACAGGGGATCCAGCTACACCTTC	CASSPNRGSSYTF
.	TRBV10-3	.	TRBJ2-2	TGTGCCTCACGAGGGACCGGGGAGCTGTTTTTT	CASRGTGELFF
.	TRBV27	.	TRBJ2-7	TGTGCCAGCAGAAGTACTTTGAAGCGGAGGGGGCACGAGCAGTACTTC	CASRSTLKRRGHEQYF
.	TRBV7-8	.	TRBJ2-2	TGTGCCAGCAGCGCCTCTTTCGGGGGGCCGAACACCGGGGAGCTGTTTTTT	CASSASFGGPNTGELFF
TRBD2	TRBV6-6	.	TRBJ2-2	TGTGCCAGCAGTTTAGGACTAGCGGAAGGGACCGGGGAGCTGTTTTTT	CASSLGLAEGTGELFF
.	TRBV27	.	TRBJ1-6	TGTGCCAGCAGTTTACTAGAAACCTATAATTCACCCCTCCACTTT	CASSLLETYNSPLHF
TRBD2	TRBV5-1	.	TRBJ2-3	TGCGCCAGCTCGGAGGCTAGCGGGGGGGATACGCAGTATTTT	CASSEASGGDTQYF
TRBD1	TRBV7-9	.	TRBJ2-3	TGTGCCAGCAGCCCTAGACAGGGAAGAAGTACAGATACGCAGTATTTT	CASSPRQGRSTDTQYF
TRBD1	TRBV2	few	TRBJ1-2	TGTGCCAGCAGTGACCCCTATGACAGGGGGCGGAGGCCTGGCTACACCTTC	CASSDPYDRGRRPGYTF
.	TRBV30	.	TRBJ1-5	TGTGCCTGGATCCCAGGGGCAAAGTATGGCAATCAGCCCCAGCATTTT	CAWIPGAKYGNQPQHF